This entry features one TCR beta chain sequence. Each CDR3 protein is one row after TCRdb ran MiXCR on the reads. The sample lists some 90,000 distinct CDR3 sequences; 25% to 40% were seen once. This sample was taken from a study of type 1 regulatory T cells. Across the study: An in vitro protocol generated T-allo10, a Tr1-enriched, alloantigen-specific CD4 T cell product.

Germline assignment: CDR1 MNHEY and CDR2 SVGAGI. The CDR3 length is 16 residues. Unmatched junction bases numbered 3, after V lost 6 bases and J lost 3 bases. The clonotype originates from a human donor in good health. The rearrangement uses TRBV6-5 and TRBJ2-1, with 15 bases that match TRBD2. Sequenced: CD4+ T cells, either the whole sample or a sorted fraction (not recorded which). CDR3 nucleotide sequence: TGTGCCAGCAGCTGGACTAGCGGGAGGGTCTACAATGAGCAGTTCTTC. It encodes CASSWTSGRVYNEQFF.